The rows below give T cell receptor beta chains drawn from one sample of a study of blood T cell repertoires in COVID-19. Data came from immunoSEQ multiplex PCR; TCRdb stores just in-frame clones and leaves some out. The table includes 30,000 or so clones, roughly 84% detected once. Sequencing was carried out using peripheral blood. The receptors derive from a man aged 80 or over with active COVID-19. CDR3s include the opening cysteine and the closing phenylalanine or tryptophan. A D gene is named only where the DNA matches it firmly. Size tells how often a clone was seen (once, few, many) or the class of an expanded clone, and some rows leave it out.

d_gene: TRBD2
v_gene: TRBV29-1
j_gene: TRBJ2-1
abundance: NA
CDR3nt: TGCAGCGTCTCCGGGACTAGGCACAATGAGCAGTTCTTC
CDR3aa: CSVSGTRHNEQFF

d_gene: TRBD1
v_gene: TRBV28
j_gene: TRBJ1-5
abundance: NA
CDR3nt: TGTGCCAGCAGTTTGGGACAGGGGGATCAGCCCCAGCATTTT
CDR3aa: CASSLGQGDQPQHF

d_gene: NA
v_gene: TRBV7-6
j_gene: TRBJ1-1
abundance: NA
CDR3nt: TGTGCCAGCAGCTTTGGTTGGGGGGTGAACACTGAAGCTTTCTTT
CDR3aa: CASSFGWGVNTEAFF

d_gene: TRBD1
v_gene: TRBV6-5
j_gene: TRBJ1-6
abundance: few
CDR3nt: TGTGCCAGCCTACAGGGGAAGAATTCACCCCTCCACTTT
CDR3aa: CASLQGKNSPLHF

d_gene: TRBD1
v_gene: TRBV11-1
j_gene: TRBJ1-2
abundance: once
CDR3nt: TGTGCCAGCAGCTCTACCGACAGGGAAGGCTACACCTTC
CDR3aa: CASSSTDREGYTF

d_gene: NA
v_gene: TRBV9
j_gene: TRBJ2-2
abundance: NA
CDR3nt: TGTGCCAGCAGCGTAGTAGACGTGACTTCGAACACCGGGGAGCTGTTTTTT
CDR3aa: CASSVVDVTSNTGELFF

d_gene: NA
v_gene: TRBV11-3
j_gene: TRBJ2-5
abundance: NA
CDR3nt: TGTGCCAGCAGCCCCAGATCGGCGGCTGGGGAGACCCAGTACTTC
CDR3aa: CASSPRSAAGETQYF

d_gene: NA
v_gene: TRBV5-1
j_gene: TRBJ2-5
abundance: once
CDR3nt: TGCGCCAGCAGCTACTGGCAGCAGGGACAAGAGACCCAGTACTTC
CDR3aa: CASSYWQQGQETQYF

d_gene: TRBD1
v_gene: TRBV5-5
j_gene: TRBJ2-7
abundance: few
CDR3nt: TGTGCCAGCAGATCCCCCCAGGGACAGGGCTCCTACGAGCAGTACTTC
CDR3aa: CASRSPQGQGSYEQYF

d_gene: NA
v_gene: TRBV5-1
j_gene: TRBJ1-4
abundance: NA
CDR3nt: TGCGCCAGCAGCTCGGCAGTCGGGGGTAGTGCTGAAAAACTGTTTTTT
CDR3aa: CASSSAVGGSAEKLFF

d_gene: TRBD1
v_gene: TRBV5-1
j_gene: TRBJ1-1
abundance: NA
CDR3nt: TGCGCCAGCAGCAGGGGACAGAGGAACACTGAAGCTTTCTTT
CDR3aa: CASSRGQRNTEAFF

d_gene: TRBD2
v_gene: TRBV2
j_gene: TRBJ2-2
abundance: NA
CDR3nt: TGTGCCAGCAGTCGGACTAGCGAACCCGGGGAGCTGTTTTTT
CDR3aa: CASSRTSEPGELFF

d_gene: TRBD1
v_gene: TRBV5-1
j_gene: TRBJ2-3
abundance: NA
CDR3nt: TGCGCCAGCAGCTCCCGGGACAGGGGTCTCGATACGCAGTATTTT
CDR3aa: CASSSRDRGLDTQYF

d_gene: NA
v_gene: TRBV7-3
j_gene: TRBJ1-1
abundance: NA
CDR3nt: TGTGCCAGCAGCCCTCACATGAACACTGAAGCTTTCTTT
CDR3aa: CASSPHMNTEAFF

d_gene: TRBD1
v_gene: TRBV7-2
j_gene: TRBJ1-1
abundance: NA
CDR3nt: TGTGCCAGCAGCTTAGGGCGACAGGGAGAAGCTTTCTTT
CDR3aa: CASSLGRQGEAFF